The 18 T cell receptor beta chains in this list originate from one sample, sequenced in a study of tumor-infiltrating lymphocytes in primary liver carcinoma. TCR beta cDNA came from about 450 ng total RNA, primed with a constant-region primer. Three nested multiplex PCR rounds, a slightly modified ARM-PCR, produced the libraries for TCR beta. With TRBV1-TRBV30 forward primers and a C-beta reverse primer, the first two PCR rounds were run for approximately 9 cycles each. One entry per CDR3 protein, called by TCRdb with MiXCR from the multiplex PCR reads. The sample carries about 200,000 distinct CDR3 sequences, about 65% recorded once. It was unsorted whole blood that yielded blood RNA, and germline DNA was also extracted. Specimen: peripheral blood. Receptors originate from a woman in her fifties or sixties with primary liver carcinoma and hepatitis B virus infection.

A word on this clonotype: A much larger clone differs from this one at a single base, so this may be a read error. The CDR3 reads CVSTTRTGFNQPQHF. The CDR3 DNA reads as TGTGTCAGTACCACCAGGACAGGCTTTAATCAGCCCCAGCATTTT. This chain links TRBV19 with TRBJ1-5, with 7 bases that match TRBD1. This CDR3 is built from 15 residues. Germline V gives CDR1 LNHDA, CDR2 SQIVND (reference sequence).

This clonotype has only one observation. V is TRBV20-1 and J is TRBJ1-5; D is unclear. V lost 2 bases and J 11 bases, leaving 13 bases between the germline ends. CDR1 is DFQATT and CDR2 is SNEGSKA in the germline V gene (reference sequence). This CDR3 spans 12 amino acids. The CDR3 DNA is TGCAGTGCTAGACTTCTGACACGGGCCCAGCATTTT. Protein product: CSARLLTRAQHF.

This chain links TRBV6-5 with TRBJ2-1; the D is unclear. Looked up from germline, CDR1 is MNHEY and CDR2 is SVGAGI. Trimming cost V 2 bases and J 7 bases, with 9 bases left between them. CDR3 length: 13 amino acids. For the CDR3, the DNA is TGTGCCAGCAGTTACGCCGTATTAAATGAGCAGTTCTTC. It translates to CASSYAVLNEQFF.

This clonotype showed up just a few times. The CDR3 nucleotides read TGCGCCAGCAGCTTTGGACAGGGGGGCACTGAAGCTTTCTTT. This translates into CASSFGQGGTEAFF. This sequence joins TRBV5-1 and TRBJ1-1; 10 bases fit TRBD1. Trimming removed 2 bases from V and 4 bases from J; junction bases left unmatched: 2. This CDR3 contains 14 residues. Germline V CDR1 and CDR2: SGHRS, YFSETQ. The complete variable domain, with remaining parts taken from reference TRBV5-1 and TRBJ1-1, reads KAGVTQTPRYLIKTRGQQVTLSCSPISGHRSVSWYQQTPGQGLQFLFEYFSETQRNKGNFPGRFSGRQFSNSRSEMNVSTLELGDSALYLCASSFGQGGTEAFFGQGTRLTVV.

This clonotype appeared a few times. The gene calls are TRBV5-4 and TRBJ2-5; TRBD2 agrees at 8 bases. The CDR3 has 16 residues. V shed 4 bases, J shed 4 bases, and the junction held 12 bases outside the gene matches. Germline values: CDR1 SGHNT, CDR2 YYREEE (reference sequence). CDR3: CASSPVGTSHGETQYF. In DNA form, the CDR3 reads TGTGCCAGCAGCCCCGTGGGGACTAGTCACGGAGAGACCCAGTACTTC.

The chain uses TRBV11-2 and TRBJ2-3, with a weak D call TRBD1 (6 bases). The DNA matches TRBJ1-5 better at its end, which makes the J call doubtful. This CDR3 is 16 amino acids long. The germline gives CDR1 SGHAT, CDR2 FQNNGV. In DNA form, the CDR3 reads TGTGCCAGCAGCCCAGGGGTAGCGGCTCACACAGATACGCAGCATTTT. Amino acids: CASSPGVAAHTDTQHF.

Note on this clonotype: At one end, the junction sequence differs from germline, possibly due to a read error. The chain has TRBV12-3 or TRBV12-4 and TRBJ2-3; D is undetermined. This CDR3 comprises 13 residues. The chain's CDR3 is CASLLSHTETQYF. The CDR3 bases are TGTGCCAGCCTCCTGTCACACACAGAAACGCAGTATTTT.

With regard to this clonotype: It is likely a read error, because the conserved phenylalanine at the end of the CDR3 is missing. The chain carries TRBV5-1 and TRBJ2-7, with D uncertain. Trimming removed 0 bases at V and 2 bases at J, with 3 bases between. CDR1 SGHRS and CDR2 YFSETQ come from the germline V gene. This CDR3 has 12 amino acids. The CDR3 here is CASSLDTYEQYL. The CDR3 nucleotides are TGCGCCAGCAGCTTGGACACCTACGAGCAGTACTTA.

With respect to this clonotype: Since no conserved phenylalanine or tryptophan closes the CDR3, a read error is the likely cause. The genes are TRBV11-2 and TRBJ2-7; the match to TRBD2 covers 7 bases. CDR1 is SGHAT and CDR2 is FQNNGV in the germline V gene. The CDR3 contains 13 residues. The CDR3 coding sequence is TGTGCAAGCAGCTTCGGCGGGGGTTACGAGCAGTACCTC. Encoded protein: CASSFGGGYEQYL.

Details on this clonotype: Just one base apart from a much larger clone, this may be a read error. The chain combines TRBV6-5 with TRBJ2-2; D not resolved. Germline V CDR1 and CDR2: MNHEY, SVGAGI. The V gene lost 6 bases and the J gene lost 6 bases, with 5 bases spanning the gap. This CDR3 comprises 11 residues. The CDR3, as DNA: TGTGCCAGCAGCTCACCCGGGGAGCTGTTTTTT. As protein: CASSSPGELFF.

The chain carries TRBV6-5 and TRBJ2-3; 9 bases align to TRBD1. V trimming: 6 bases; J trimming: 4 bases; junction bases outside the gene matches: 11. From germline, CDR1 is MNHEY and CDR2 SVGAGI. The CDR3 covers 16 residues. The CDR3 sequence is CASRRSGTGFPDTQYF. The DNA of the CDR3 is TGTGCCAGCAGACGTTCCGGGACAGGGTTCCCAGATACGCAGTATTTT.

Comment on this clonotype: The junction differs from germline at one of its ends, possibly a read error. The chain is built from TRBV11-2 and TRBJ2-7; 10 bases fit TRBD2. Germline values: CDR1 SGHAT, CDR2 FQNNGV. The CDR3 is made up of 17 amino acids. CDR3 in DNA: TGTGCCATCAGCTTAGATCTCCCTAGCGGGAGTAGCCACGAGCAGTACTTC. It translates to CAISLDLPSGSSHEQYF.

This rearrangement joins TRBV5-4 to TRBJ1-2; 10 positions match TRBD1. This CDR3 is built from 14 residues. Losses at the gene ends were 2 bases for V and 6 bases for J; bases not matched to a gene: 4. Looked up from germline, CDR1 is SGHNT and CDR2 is YYREEE (reference sequence). Here the CDR3 reads CASSFGQGDNGYTF. CDR3 nucleotides: TGTGCCAGCAGCTTCGGACAGGGGGATAATGGCTACACCTTC.

Regarding this clonotype: The junction does not match germline at one end; this may be a read error. CDR3 residues: CSVEGRDRETRGAEAFF. CDR3 in DNA: TGCAGCGTTGAAGGTCGGGACAGGGAAACTAGGGGGGCTGAAGCCTTCTTT. The rearrangement joins TRBV29-1 to TRBJ1-1, with 9 nucleotides matching TRBD1. Looked up from germline, CDR1 is SQVTM and CDR2 is ANQGSEA. CDR3 length equals 17 residues.

As regards this clonotype: No conserved phenylalanine or tryptophan is present at the end of the CDR3, so a read error is the likely explanation. V usage is TRBV7-9 and J usage is TRBJ2-7, with D possibly matching TRBD1 (5 bases). Trimming took off 5 bases at V and 6 bases at J, with 11 bases between the two ends. The germline gives CDR1 SEHNR, CDR2 FQNEAQ (reference sequence). The CDR3 consists of 12 residues. For the CDR3, the DNA is TGTGCCAGCAGCCAGGACATTGCCGAGCAGTACTTA. Translation: CASSQDIAEQYL.

On this clonotype: One end of the junction is discordant with germline, which a read error may explain. The gene calls are TRBV5-1 and TRBJ2-7, with D perhaps TRBD2 (6 bases). Germline-derived CDR1 and CDR2 are SGHRS and YFSETQ. This CDR3 has 15 residues. CDR3 coding DNA: TGCGCCAGCAGCTCCCCGGGGGTCGGGTCCTACGAGCAGTGCTTC. This encodes CASSSPGVGSYEQCF.

The CDR3, as DNA: TGTGCCAGCAGTTTGGGCGGGTCAGGGGGCATAGTGAATGGCTACACCTTC. Residues: CASSLGGSGGIVNGYTF. The rearrangement uses TRBV28 and TRBJ1-2; 8 positions match TRBD1. V was pared by 3 bases and J by 6 bases, with 15 bases of the junction left unmatched. Per germline, CDR1 MDHEN and CDR2 SYDVKM. The CDR3 runs 17 residues.

This clonotype showed up many times. The CDR3 coding sequence is TGTGCCAGCAGCTCGGGACTAGCCAGCGGGGAGCTGTTTTTT. Encoded protein: CASSSGLASGELFF. The rearrangement joins TRBV12-3 or TRBV12-4 to TRBJ2-2, with TRBD2 matching over 9 bases. V was clipped by 6 bases and J by 7 bases; unmatched bases: 6. The CDR3 spans 14 residues.